This entry concerns a single T cell receptor beta chain. Germline V lookup: CDR1 SNHLY, CDR2 FYNNEI. The length of the CDR3 is 15 residues. V lost 4 bases to trimming and J lost 7 bases; unmatched junction nucleotides: 7. During its preparation, the TCRbeta library received unique molecular identifiers. TCRdb redid the calling of the PCR reads with MiXCR, one entry per CDR3 protein. The sample contains hundreds of thousands of distinct CDR3 sequences, about 17% of which appear only once. This record comes from a study of T-cell reconstitution after alpha-beta-depleted transplantation in children. The receptor's source is a human donor who donated a stem cell graft to a child with acute lymphoblastic leukemia. The V gene is TRBV2, the J gene TRBJ2-2, with TRBD1 identical over 9 bases. Here the sequenced sample was PBMCs from the stem cell graft donor, taken from the stem cell graft. In DNA form, the CDR3 reads TGTGCCAGCAGTGCCCGGACAGGGGACATCGGGGAGCTGTTTTTT. This gives the protein CASSARTGDIGELFF.